This T cell receptor (beta chain) was identified during a study of CD8 T cells in ankylosing spondylitis. Study outcomes and limitations: Apparently characteristic of ankylosing spondylitis blood was a TCR beta motif (about 8 highly homologous variants). Relatively scarce in peripheral blood, disease-linked clones were CD8+.

This clonotype came up many times. Its antigen is not known. The trim removed 4 bases at V and 5 bases at J, leaving 4 bases unmatched. The CDR3 is 15 residues long. Germline V lookup: CDR1 MDHEN, CDR2 SYDVKM. Molecular-barcoded quantitative 5'-RACE produced these TCR beta libraries. Each CDR3 protein gets one entry after TCRdb re-called the 5' RACE reads with MiXCR. The sample yields 200,000 or so distinct CDR3 sequences, 25% to 30% seen once. Sequencing used blood, either unsorted or a sorted T cell fraction (not recorded which). This clonotype was sampled from a male donor with ankylosing spondylitis or in good health (not recorded which). The V gene is TRBV28, the J gene TRBJ1-4; 10 nucleotides line up with TRBD1. CDR3 DNA sequence: TGTGCCAGCAGTTCCCGGACAGGGGGAAATGAAAAACTGTTTTTT. Translating gives CASSSRTGGNEKLFF.